These 21 T cell receptor beta chains were all obtained from the same sample, sequenced in a study of OX40 agonist ivuxolimab in advanced cancers. Some clones are missing from TCRdb's copy, which holds only in-frame ones; the method was immunoSEQ multiplex PCR. Of approximately 64,000 clones in the sample, more than 80% are singletons; the top ten hold over 2.5%. Source: CD4+ or CD8+ T cells sorted from blood, taken in a trial of the OX40 agonist ivuxolimab. These receptors were obtained from an adult with an advanced solid tumor such as melanoma, head and neck, liver or kidney cancer.

The rearrangement links TRBV7-9 to TRBJ1-4; 9 bases are shared with TRBD1. Per germline, CDR1 SEHNR and CDR2 FQNEAQ (reference sequence). The CDR3 has 19 residues. With V trimmed by 5 bases and J by 2 bases, 15 bases remained unmatched. CDR3 in DNA: TGTGCCAGCAGCCCCACACCTGGACAGGGGTTAGGGACTAATGAAAAACTGTTTTTT. Amino acids: CASSPTPGQGLGTNEKLFF.

The rearrangement joins TRBV28 to TRBJ1-3; D not certain. The length of the CDR3 is 15 residues. Per germline, CDR1 MDHEN and CDR2 SYDVKM. Trimming took 8 bases from V and 8 from J, leaving 22 bases between them. CDR3 nucleotides: TGTGCCAGCCATGAAGGGTCTGCGGTAGTTGACACCATATATTTT. Translating it yields CASHEGSAVVDTIYF.

The chain combines TRBV28 with TRBJ1-2; D may be TRBD1 (6 bases). The germline gives CDR1 MDHEN, CDR2 SYDVKM. CDR3 size: 12 residues. V was cut by 7 bases and J by 8 bases, with 14 bases left in between. Written as DNA, the CDR3 is TGTGCCAGCAAATCCGGGACACAAGGCTACACCTTC. Its protein product is CASKSGTQGYTF.

The V gene is TRBV6-6, the J gene TRBJ1-5; D unresolved. Germline CDR1 is MNHNY and CDR2 is SVGAGI (reference sequence). The V and J ends lost 0 bases and 6 bases respectively, with 3 bases between them. This CDR3 spans 12 amino acids. The CDR3 DNA is TGTGCCAGCAGTTACTCGGGTCAGCCCCAGCATTTT. It codes for CASSYSGQPQHF.

V is TRBV18 and J is TRBJ1-2; no firm D call. The CDR3 sequence is 18 residues long. Germline V gene sequence: CDR1 KGHSH, CDR2 LQKENI. The ends were cut back, 1 base at V and 0 bases at J, with 18 bases in the middle. CDR3 bases: TGTGCCAGCTCACCACAAGCCCCAGGCCCGATCGCTAACTATGGCTACACCTTC. It is translated as CASSPQAPGPIANYGYTF.

This chain connects TRBV19 to TRBJ1-5; D perhaps matches TRBD1 (5 bases). There are 15 residues in the CDR3. V was pared by 5 bases and J by 3 bases, with 14 bases between. Germline V gene data show CDR1 as LNHDA and CDR2 as SQIVND (reference sequence). The CDR3 protein is CASSGGRRDNQPQHF. CDR3 DNA: TGTGCCAGTAGTGGGGGGAGAAGGGACAATCAGCCCCAGCATTTT. Looking up the rest from reference TRBV19 and TRBJ1-5 gives the full variable domain: DGGITQSPKYLFRKEGQNVTLSCEQNLNHDAMYWYRQDPGQGLRLIYYSQIVNDFQKGDIAEGYSVSREKKESFPLTVTSAQKNPTAFYLCASSGGRRDNQPQHFGDGTRLSIL.

This clone was counted once. The chain links TRBV19 to TRBJ2-5, with D unresolved. V was cut by 4 bases and J by 5 bases, with 14 bases left in between. The germline gives CDR1 LNHDA, CDR2 SQIVND (reference sequence). The CDR3 has 14 amino acids. The CDR3, as DNA: TGTGCCAGTAGTACCCACACCGCGCCGGAGACCCAGTACTTC. It codes for CASSTHTAPETQYF.

The chain uses TRBV9 and TRBJ2-7, with D perhaps TRBD1 or TRBD2 (5 bases each). Trimming stripped 0 bases from V and 3 bases from J, with 10 bases between. This CDR3 comprises 14 residues. The germline V gene has CDR1 SGDLS and CDR2 YYNGEE. CDR3 residues: CASSVGDQDYEQYF. The DNA for the CDR3 is TGTGCCAGCAGCGTAGGGGACCAAGACTACGAGCAGTACTTC.

The chain joins TRBV19 to TRBJ2-2; the D gene could be TRBD1 or TRBD2 (6 bases each). The CDR3 loop spans 16 amino acids. Trimming removed 7 bases from V and 0 bases from J, with 15 bases in between. The germline V gene encodes CDR1 LNHDA and CDR2 SQIVND (reference sequence). CDR3 region: CASTSLGGANTGELFF. In nucleotides, the CDR3 is TGTGCCAGTACCTCACTCGGGGGCGCGAACACCGGGGAGCTGTTTTTT.

The chain links TRBV5-5 to TRBJ2-7; D is uncertain. Germline V gives CDR1 SGHKS, CDR2 YYEKEE (reference sequence). V was pared by 0 bases and J by 7 bases, with 17 bases between. CDR3 length: 15 amino acids. CDR3 nucleotide sequence: TGTGCCAGCAGCTTGGTGAGGTCAGGTGTTGGGGAGCAGTACTTC. It translates to CASSLVRSGVGEQYF.

This clone was detected only a few times. The chain has TRBV5-6 and TRBJ2-1; maybe TRBD2 (6 bases). This CDR3 comprises 16 residues. Germline CDR1 reads SGHDT; CDR2 reads YYEEEE. Trimming left V 3 bases short and J 2 bases short, with 15 bases between. Here the CDR3 reads CASSSLWGEAYNEQFF. Written as DNA, the CDR3 is TGTGCCAGCAGCTCCCTCTGGGGGGAGGCCTACAATGAGCAGTTCTTC.

This chain uses TRBV7-6 with TRBJ1-2; perhaps TRBD1 as D (5 bases). The germline V gene encodes CDR1 SGHVS and CDR2 FNYEAQ. There are 17 residues in the CDR3. Deletions cut 1 base from V and 0 bases from J, with 15 bases between. The DNA for the CDR3 is TGTGCCAGCAGCTTAGTGGGGACTCCGGGGACTAACTATGGCTACACCTTC. This encodes CASSLVGTPGTNYGYTF.

This sequence joins TRBV7-3 and TRBJ2-5, with 7 bases identical to TRBD2. With V trimmed by 3 bases and J by 2 bases, 9 bases remained unmatched. CDR1 is SGHTA and CDR2 is FQGTGA in the germline V gene. There are 16 residues in the CDR3. CDR3 sequence: CASSFGPMGGQETQYF. CDR3 nucleotide sequence: TGTGCCAGCAGCTTTGGGCCAATGGGGGGGCAAGAGACCCAGTACTTC. Looking up the rest from reference TRBV7-3 and TRBJ2-5 gives the full variable domain: GAGVSQTPSNKVTEKGKYVELRCDPISGHTALYWYRQSLGQGPEFLIYFQGTGAADDSGLPNDRFFAVRPEGSVSTLKIQRTERGDSAVYLCASSFGPMGGQETQYFGPGTRLLVL.

The CDR3 protein is CASSLATPGTSGNTIYF. The CDR3 bases are TGTGCCAGCAGCTTAGCGACCCCCGGGACTTCCGGAAACACCATATATTTT. The chain combines TRBV7-8 with TRBJ1-3, with D possibly matching TRBD1 (5 bases). Trimming took off 0 bases at V and 4 bases at J, with 16 bases between the two ends. This CDR3 contains 17 residues. The germline gives CDR1 SGHVS, CDR2 FQNEAQ. Based on the CDR3 plus reference TRBV7-8 and TRBJ1-3, the full variable domain is GAGVSQSPRYKVAKRGQDVALRCDPISGHVSLFWYQQALGQGPEFLTYFQNEAQLDKSGLPSDRFFAERPEGSVSTLKIQRTQQEDSAVYLCASSLATPGTSGNTIYFGEGSWLTVV.

This chain joins TRBV19 and TRBJ2-7; TRBD1 matches 8 bases. The CDR3 runs to 14 residues. V gave up 5 bases and J gave up 6 bases; unmatched junction bases: 9. Germline V gene lookup returns CDR1 LNHDA and CDR2 SQIVND (reference sequence). The chain's CDR3 is CASSPSHDRGEQYF. The CDR3, as DNA: TGTGCCAGTAGTCCCTCCCACGACAGGGGCGAGCAGTACTTC.

The chain combines TRBV9 with TRBJ1-1, with 7 positions matching TRBD1. V shed 0 bases, J shed 5 bases, and the junction held 4 bases outside the gene matches. The CDR3 has 14 residues. Germline V gives CDR1 SGDLS, CDR2 YYNGEE. The CDR3: CASSVGQGRTEAFF. CDR3 nucleotide sequence: TGTGCCAGCAGCGTAGGACAGGGAAGGACTGAAGCTTTCTTT.

This clone was counted once. This chain links TRBV4-2 with TRBJ2-2; 9 bases align to TRBD2. There are 18 residues in the CDR3. Looked up from germline, CDR1 is LGHNA and CDR2 is YNFKEQ. V shed 4 bases, J shed 5 bases, and the junction held 14 bases outside the gene matches. The CDR3 bases are TGTGCCAGCAGCCCAAGATCTGGGCGGGGGGGCTCGACCGGGGAGCTGTTTTTT. This gives the protein CASSPRSGRGGSTGELFF.

The chain carries TRBV28 and TRBJ2-5, with D perhaps assigned TRBD1 or TRBD2 (5 bases each). This CDR3 is 15 amino acids long. V shed 2 bases and J shed 4 bases, with 14 bases lying between them. Germline assignment: CDR1 MDHEN and CDR2 SYDVKM. CDR3 sequence reads: CASSLGTMFGETQYF. CDR3 bases: TGTGCCAGCAGTTTAGGGACCATGTTCGGAGAGACCCAGTACTTC.

By its share, this clone is medium-sized. V usage is TRBV5-1 and J usage is TRBJ1-3, with D uncertain. Germline V gene sequence: CDR1 SGHRS, CDR2 YFSETQ. CDR3 length: 13 residues. The V end was cut by 4 bases, the J end by 3 bases, with 8 bases between. Written as DNA, the CDR3 is TGCGCCAGCAGCAATGGAGGTGGAAACACCATATATTTT. The encoded protein is CASSNGGGNTIYF. Full variable domain (remainder filled in from reference TRBV5-1 and TRBJ1-3): KAGVTQTPRYLIKTRGQQVTLSCSPISGHRSVSWYQQTPGQGLQFLFEYFSETQRNKGNFPGRFSGRQFSNSRSEMNVSTLELGDSALYLCASSNGGGNTIYFGEGSWLTVV.

The chain employs TRBV9 and TRBJ1-4; unclear D gene. The germline CDR1 and CDR2 sequences are SGDLS and YYNGEE. This CDR3 spans 13 amino acids. The V end lost 2 bases, the J end lost 5 bases, and 7 bases lay between the germline ends. The DNA for the CDR3 is TGTGCCAGCAGCGTGGACGGGAATGAAAAACTGTTTTTT. It is translated as CASSVDGNEKLFF.

V is TRBV7-2 and J is TRBJ2-7; D is undetermined. This CDR3 spans 12 amino acids. The germline CDR1 and CDR2 sequences are SGHTA and FQGNSA. V was clipped by 2 bases and J by 5 bases, with 7 bases between them. CDR3 residues: CASSLWANEQYF. CDR3 coding DNA: TGTGCCAGCAGCTTATGGGCAAACGAGCAGTACTTC.